The 9 T cell receptor beta chains below all came from one sample that was sequenced in a study of shared clonotypes between healthy human individuals. Assay: immunoSEQ multiplex PCR; the TCRdb copy retains only in-frame clones and omits some. In the table there are about 2 million clones, 85% to 95% of which are singletons. It was CD45RO-negative cells, positively selected for CCR7, that made up naive CD8 cells, with terminally differentiated effector memory CD45RA+ cells excluded. The source material was naive CD8+ T cells sorted from blood. The receptors shown here come from a man in his late teens or twenties in good health.

The genes are TRBV5-6 and TRBJ2-7, with D possibly matching TRBD2 (5 bases). Germline lookup yields CDR1 SGHDT and CDR2 YYEEEE. The CDR3 runs 14 residues. Trimming shortened V by 3 bases and J by 3 bases, and 13 bases separated the two germline ends. As DNA, the CDR3 is TGTGCCAGCAGCTCCTCCGGGGTATACTACGAGCAGTACTTC. Translation gives CASSSSGVYYEQYF.

The chain carries TRBV5-6 and TRBJ1-4; D is unresolved. Germline V gene lookup returns CDR1 SGHDT and CDR2 YYEEEE. V lost 2 bases, J lost 3 bases, and 5 bases lay in between. The CDR3 has 13 amino acids. DNA of the CDR3: TGTGCCAGCAGCTTTGGATCTAATGAAAAACTGTTTTTT. Its protein product is CASSFGSNEKLFF.

The rearrangement uses TRBV1 and TRBJ2-2; the table's D call, TRBD2, was not checked against the DNA. TRBV1 is a pseudogene locus. CDR3 length: 19 residues. CDR3 DNA sequence: TGCACCAGCAGCCAAGATTATGGGCTAGCGGGGGAGAACACCGGGGAGCTGTTTTTT. It specifies CTSSQDYGLAGENTGELFF.

The V call is TRBV9, the J call TRBJ2-7; 9 bases are a match to TRBD2. The germline gives CDR1 SGDLS, CDR2 YYNGEE. The length of the CDR3 is 13 residues. The V and J ends lost 7 bases and 3 bases, in that order; junction bases with no gene match: 5. The CDR3 DNA reads as TGTGCCAGCTCCCTAGCGGGGAACTACGAGCAGTACTTC. This encodes CASSLAGNYEQYF.

V is TRBV6-5 and J is TRBJ2-7; D is perhaps TRBD1 (5 bases). CDR3 length: 14 amino acids. Germline-derived CDR1 and CDR2 are MNHEY and SVGAGI. V lost 2 bases and J 2 bases, leaving 10 bases between the germline ends. CDR3 DNA: TGTGCCAGCAGTTACACCGACAGCCCCTACGAGCAGTACTTC. This translates into CASSYTDSPYEQYF.

The rearrangement uses TRBV13 and TRBJ1-1, with 10 bases lining up with TRBD1. The CDR3 has 13 residues. Germline V lookup: CDR1 PRHDT, CDR2 FYEKMQ (reference sequence). Unmatched junction bases numbered 2, after V lost 5 bases and J lost 5 bases. CDR3 sequence: CASSPGQGTEAFF. The CDR3 region has the DNA TGTGCCAGCAGCCCGGGACAGGGGACTGAAGCTTTCTTT.

CDR3 region: CASSLWAGGSNQPQHF. DNA of the CDR3: TGTGCCAGCAGCTTATGGGCAGGGGGAAGCAATCAGCCCCAGCATTTT. This chain uses TRBV7-8 with TRBJ1-5; the match to TRBD1 covers 7 bases. The CDR3 is made up of 16 amino acids. Germline loops: CDR1 SGHVS, CDR2 FQNEAQ. After removal of 2 bases from V and 1 base from J, the junction contained 5 bases not matched to a gene.

The chain employs TRBV15 and TRBJ1-5, with unresolved D. Germline lookup yields CDR1 LNHNV and CDR2 YYDKDF (reference sequence). The V gene lost 0 bases and the J gene lost 5 bases, with 20 bases spanning the gap. The CDR3 sequence is 18 residues long. The CDR3: CATSRDLGTSSPHQPQHF. DNA of the CDR3: TGTGCCACCAGCAGAGATCTCGGCACTTCGAGTCCACATCAGCCCCAGCATTTT.

V gene TRBV27 combines with J gene TRBJ2-7, with D possibly being TRBD1 (5 bases). The CDR3 is 14 residues long. Germline CDR1 and CDR2: MNHEY and SMNVEV (reference sequence). Trimming removed 1 base at V and 5 bases at J, with 12 bases between. CDR3 DNA: TGTGCCAGCAGTTTATGGGCCCTACAGGACGAGCAGTACTTC. Translating gives CASSLWALQDEQYF.